This T cell receptor (beta chain) came from a study of blood T cells in healthy people across ages. Next came a second PCR, run for about 7 to 12 cycles, which used a sample-barcoded 5' primer along with a J-beta primer mix. A 12-random-nucleotide template-switch adaptor tagged each cDNA molecule. MiXCR, applied by TCRdb to the 5' RACE reads, yields one record per CDR3 protein. The repertoire holds 1.5 million to 2 million distinct CDR3 sequences, with just under 50% as singletons. Trimming left V 5 bases short and J 2 bases short, with 20 bases between. Germline V CDR1 and CDR2: SGHTA, FQGNSA. The CDR3 length is 17 residues.

This TCR was recovered from a woman aged 40 to 49 in good health. Sequenced input: blood. This chain uses TRBV7-2 with TRBJ2-3, with D perhaps matching TRBD1 (6 bases). The CDR3 here is CASSLSGTGRVTDTQYF. Written as DNA, the CDR3 is TGTGCCAGCAGCCTCAGCGGCACAGGGAGAGTCACAGATACGCAGTATTTT.